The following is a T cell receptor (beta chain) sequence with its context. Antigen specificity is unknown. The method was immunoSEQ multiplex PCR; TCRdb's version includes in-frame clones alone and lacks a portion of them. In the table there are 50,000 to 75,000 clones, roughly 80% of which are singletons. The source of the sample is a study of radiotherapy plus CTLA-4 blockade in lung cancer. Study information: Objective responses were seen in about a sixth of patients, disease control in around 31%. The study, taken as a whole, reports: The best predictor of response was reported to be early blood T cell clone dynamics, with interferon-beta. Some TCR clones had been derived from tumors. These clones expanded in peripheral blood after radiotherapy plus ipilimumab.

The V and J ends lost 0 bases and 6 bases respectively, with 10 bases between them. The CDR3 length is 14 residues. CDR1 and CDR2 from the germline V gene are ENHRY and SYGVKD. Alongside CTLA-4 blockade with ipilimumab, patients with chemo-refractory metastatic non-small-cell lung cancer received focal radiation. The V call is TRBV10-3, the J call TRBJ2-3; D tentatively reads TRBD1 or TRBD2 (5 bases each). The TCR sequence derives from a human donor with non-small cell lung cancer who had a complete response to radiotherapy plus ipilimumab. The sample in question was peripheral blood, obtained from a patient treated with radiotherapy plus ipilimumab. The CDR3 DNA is TGTGCCATCAGTGAGTCGGTCGGGACCGATACGCAGTATTTT. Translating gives CAISESVGTDTQYF.